The source of this TCR beta chain is a study of blood T cell repertoires in COVID-19. Assay: immunoSEQ multiplex PCR; the TCRdb copy retains only in-frame clones and omits some. Among 150,000 or so clones listed, roughly four fifths were seen once. The V gene lost 5 bases and the J gene lost 0 bases, with 2 bases spanning the gap. This CDR3 comprises 11 residues. CDR1 and CDR2 (germline): LGHDT, YNNKEL (reference sequence). The TCR sequence derives from a woman of 80 years or more with active or convalescent COVID-19. Sequenced sample: peripheral blood. The chain is built from TRBV3-1 (or the pseudogene TRBV3-2) and TRBJ2-7; no reliable D call. The CDR3 DNA is TGTGCCAGCAGCTACTCCTACGAGCAGTACTTC. Protein sequence: CASSYSYEQYF.